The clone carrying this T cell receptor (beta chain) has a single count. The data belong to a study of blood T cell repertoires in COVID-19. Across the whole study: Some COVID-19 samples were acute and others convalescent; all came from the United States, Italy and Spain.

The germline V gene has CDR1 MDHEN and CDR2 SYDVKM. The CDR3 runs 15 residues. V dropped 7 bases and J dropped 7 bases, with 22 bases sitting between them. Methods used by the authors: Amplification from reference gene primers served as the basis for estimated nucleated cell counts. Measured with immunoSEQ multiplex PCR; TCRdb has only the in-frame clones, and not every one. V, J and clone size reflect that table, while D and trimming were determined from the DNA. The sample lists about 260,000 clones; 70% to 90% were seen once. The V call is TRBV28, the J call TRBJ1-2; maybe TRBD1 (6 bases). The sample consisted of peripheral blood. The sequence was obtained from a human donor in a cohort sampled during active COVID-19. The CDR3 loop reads CASTPALGGALGYTF. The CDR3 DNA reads TGTGCCAGCACCCCGGCCCTCGGGGGGGCGCTTGGCTACACCTTC.